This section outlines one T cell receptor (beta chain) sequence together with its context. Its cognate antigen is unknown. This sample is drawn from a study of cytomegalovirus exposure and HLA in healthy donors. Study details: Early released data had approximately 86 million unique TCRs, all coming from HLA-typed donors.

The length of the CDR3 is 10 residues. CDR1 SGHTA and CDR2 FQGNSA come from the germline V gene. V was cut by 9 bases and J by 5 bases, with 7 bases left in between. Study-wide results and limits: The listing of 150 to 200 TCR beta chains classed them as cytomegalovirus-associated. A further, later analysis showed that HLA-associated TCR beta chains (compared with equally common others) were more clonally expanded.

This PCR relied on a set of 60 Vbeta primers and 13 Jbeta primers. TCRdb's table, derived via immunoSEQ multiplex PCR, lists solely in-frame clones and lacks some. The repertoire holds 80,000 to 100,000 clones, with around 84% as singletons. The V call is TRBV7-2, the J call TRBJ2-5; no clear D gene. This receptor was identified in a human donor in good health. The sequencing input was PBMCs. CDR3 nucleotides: TGTGCCAGTTCTCGGGAGACCCAGTACTTC. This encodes CASSRETQYF. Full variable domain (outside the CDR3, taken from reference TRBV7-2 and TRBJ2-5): GAGVSQSPSNKVTEKGKDVELRCDPISGHTALYWYRQSLGQGLEFLIYFQGNSAPDKSGLPSDRFSAERTGGSVSTLTIQRTQQEDSAVYLCASSRETQYFGPGTRLLVL.